The clone carrying this T cell receptor beta chain was detected a few times. Its cognate antigen is unknown. The data are from a study of CD8 T cells in ankylosing spondylitis. Findings and limits, study-wide: Reactive arthritis synovial fluid and blood were previously reported to contain some motif variants. Ankylosing spondylitis blood appeared to be characterized by a TCR beta motif of eight highly homologous variants. Disease-linked clones proved CD8+ and comparatively uncommon in peripheral blood.

The TCR beta libraries were generated through quantitative 5'-RACE incorporating molecular barcodes. TCRdb fed the 5' RACE reads into MiXCR, producing one record per CDR3 protein. The sample has 650,000 to 800,000 distinct CDR3 sequences; about 20% are singletons. V dropped 0 bases and J dropped 6 bases, with 18 bases sitting between them. CDR1 is SGHVS and CDR2 is FQNEAQ in the germline V gene. The CDR3 extends over 16 amino acids. This TCR derives from a male donor with ankylosing spondylitis. The sample was blood, either unsorted or a sorted T cell fraction (not recorded which). This rearrangement joins TRBV7-8 to TRBJ2-7; a possible D gene is TRBD1 (5 bases). The DNA of the CDR3 is TGTGCCAGCAGCTTAGCATCTGCCTACCGAACAGGCGAGCAGTACTTC. It yields the protein CASSLASAYRTGEQYF.